The 15 T cell receptor beta chains below all came from one sample that was sequenced in a study of T cell repertoires in cytomegalovirus infection. TCRdb reprocessed the reads via MiXCR and lists one record per CDR3 protein. The repertoire holds approximately 750,000 distinct CDR3 sequences, with approximately 40% as singletons. Input material: PBMCs. Receptor source: a human donor in good health (CMV status not recorded). Some clones in this sample may be carry-over from other donors' samples.

The V gene is TRBV11-2, the J gene TRBJ2-2; 10 bases map to TRBD1. The germline gives CDR1 SGHAT, CDR2 FQNNGV. Trimming took 2 bases from V and 7 from J; bases not matched to a gene: 7. The CDR3 is 16 residues long. The CDR3 DNA reads as TGTGCCAGCAGCTTACCCGGGACAGGGGATAGCGGGGAGCTGTTTTTT. Encoded protein: CASSLPGTGDSGELFF.

As regards this clonotype: A junction end diverges from the germline sequence, so it may reflect a read error. The rearrangement uses TRBV7-7 and TRBJ2-2; D tentatively fits TRBD1 or TRBD2 (5 bases each). The CDR3 runs 16 residues. CDR1 and CDR2 (germline): SSHAT, FNYEAQ (reference sequence). In nucleotides, the CDR3 is TGTGCTAGCAGCTTAGTAGTGGGACGCAACACCGGGGAGCTGTTTTTT. It codes for CASSLVVGRNTGELFF.

J is TRBJ2-1 and V is TRBV20-1; 10 nucleotides align to TRBD2. J was trimmed by 3 bases and V by 2 bases; bases with no gene match: 7. Germline-derived CDR1 and CDR2 are DFQATT and SNEGSKA (reference sequence). CDR3 length: 16 residues. The CDR3 protein is CSARRGAGGLYNEQFF. The CDR3 DNA sequence: TGCAGTGCTAGACGGGGAGCGGGGGGGCTCTACAATGAGCAGTTCTTC.

This clonotype has only a few counts. The J gene is TRBJ1-5, the V gene TRBV14; unclear D gene. This CDR3 spans 15 amino acids. Germline V gene lookup returns CDR1 SGHDN and CDR2 FVKESK. V was clipped by 2 bases and J by 8 bases, with 16 bases between them. The CDR3 DNA sequence: TGTGCCAGCAGCCAACCCATTGGGTTGTGGGAGCCCCAGCATTTT. Translation: CASSQPIGLWEPQHF.

The table lists this clonotype with a few counts. This chain joins TRBV6-1 and TRBJ1-3; 7 bases are shared with TRBD1. Per germline, CDR1 MNHNS and CDR2 SASEGT. Unmatched junction bases numbered 13, after V lost 5 bases and J lost 0 bases. This CDR3 contains 18 residues. Here the CDR3 reads CASSSDRERTSSGNTIYF. The CDR3 DNA sequence: TGTGCCAGCAGTTCCGACAGGGAGAGGACGAGCTCTGGAAACACCATATATTTT.

J is TRBJ1-4 and V is TRBV27, with 11 bases that match TRBD1. Germline V CDR1 and CDR2: MNHEY, SMNVEV (reference sequence). This CDR3 has 16 amino acids. V shed 5 bases and J 8 bases; nucleotides not matched to a gene: 10. The CDR3 is CASSPGQGAGEEKLFF. The CDR3 DNA reads as TGTGCCAGCAGTCCTGGACAGGGGGCCGGTGAGGAAAAACTGTTTTTT. The variable domain in full, with the rest retrieved from reference TRBV27 and TRBJ1-4, is EAQVTQNPRYLITVTGKKLTVTCSQNMNHEYMSWYRQDPGLGLRQIYYSMNVEVTDKGDVPEGYKVSRKEKRNFPLILESPSPNQTSLYFCASSPGQGAGEEKLFFGSGTQLSVL.

The table lists this clonotype with many counts. This chain connects TRBV7-2 to TRBJ2-1, with 7 bases fitting TRBD1. V lost 1 base to trimming and J lost 6 bases; unmatched junction nucleotides: 6. This CDR3 has 15 amino acids. Looked up from germline, CDR1 is SGHTA and CDR2 is FQGNSA. The CDR3 DNA sequence: TGTGCCAGCAGCTTAGGAGACAGGGTAGCCAATGAGCAGTTCTTC. Translating it yields CASSLGDRVANEQFF.

Regarding this clonotype: The junction and the germline gene differ at one end; a read error may be behind it. This rearrangement joins TRBV27 to TRBJ2-7, with D possibly matching TRBD2 (6 bases). This CDR3 has 16 residues. Germline-derived CDR1 and CDR2 are MNHEY and SMNVEV (reference sequence). CDR3 bases: TGTGCCAGCAGGTTATCCTTCGGGACTGTTCGCTACGAGCAGTACTTC. This codes for CASRLSFGTVRYEQYF.

This clonotype was counted a few times. This chain uses TRBV6-5 with TRBJ2-7; D is uncertain. The germline CDR1 and CDR2 sequences are MNHEY and SVGAGI. V was trimmed by 5 bases and J by 4 bases, leaving 12 bases between them. The CDR3 loop spans 13 amino acids. The CDR3 is CASSDPGIYEQYF. CDR3 coding DNA: TGTGCCAGCAGTGACCCAGGCATTTACGAGCAGTACTTC.

This clonotype was detected once. The chain carries TRBV20-1 and TRBJ2-1, with TRBD2 matching 8 bases. The CDR3 sequence is 15 residues long. CDR1 and CDR2 (germline): DFQATT, SNEGSKA (reference sequence). Unmatched junction bases numbered 8, after V lost 3 bases and J lost 4 bases. CDR3: CSASNRGGVYNEQFF. The CDR3 DNA reads as TGCAGTGCTAGCAACCGGGGGGGCGTATACAATGAGCAGTTCTTC.

This clonotype has ten or more counts. The chain employs TRBV7-2 and TRBJ2-5; 7 nucleotides agree with TRBD1. Trimming cost V 4 bases and J 2 bases; bases outside gene matches: 7. Looked up from germline, CDR1 is SGHTA and CDR2 is FQGNSA. This CDR3 has 15 residues. CDR3 in amino acids: CASSSQTGIQETQYF. In nucleotides, the CDR3 is TGTGCCAGCAGCTCACAGACAGGGATTCAAGAGACCCAGTACTTC. Complete variable domain (other parts from reference TRBV7-2 and TRBJ2-5): GAGVSQSPSNKVTEKGKDVELRCDPISGHTALYWYRQSLGQGLEFLIYFQGNSAPDKSGLPSDRFSAERTGGSVSTLTIQRTQQEDSAVYLCASSSQTGIQETQYFGPGTRLLVL.

The chain couples TRBV12-3 or TRBV12-4 to TRBJ2-1; 12 nucleotides align to TRBD2. V was pared by 4 bases and J by 12 bases, with 10 bases of the junction left unmatched. This CDR3 comprises 15 residues. The CDR3 DNA reads as TGTGCCAGCAGTTCCCCTAGCGGGGGGGCCGGGAGGCAGTTCTTC. As protein: CASSSPSGGAGRQFF.

This clonotype was seen only a few times. This rearrangement joins TRBV5-5 to TRBJ1-6; D remains ambiguous. The CDR3 length is 12 residues. Germline V gives CDR1 SGHKS, CDR2 YYEKEE (reference sequence). Trimming left V 2 bases short and J 10 bases short, with 7 bases between. CDR3 DNA sequence: TGTGCCAGCAGCTTTTCTTTCTCACCCCTCCACTTT. Its translation: CASSFSFSPLHF.

The chain links TRBV29-1 to TRBJ2-5, with 11 positions matching TRBD2. After removal of 5 bases from V and 2 bases from J, the junction contained 10 bases not matched to a gene. Germline V gives CDR1 SQVTM, CDR2 ANQGSEA. The CDR3 contains 16 residues. The CDR3 coding sequence is TGCAGCGTTAGGGGCCTAGCGGGAGGAAGGCAAGAGACCCAGTACTTC. Translation: CSVRGLAGGRQETQYF.

This clonotype was counted ten times or more. The chain uses TRBV27 and TRBJ1-2; TRBD1 agrees at 9 bases. CDR3 size: 15 residues. V gave up 6 bases and J gave up 1 base; unmatched junction bases: 6. Germline V gene sequence: CDR1 MNHEY, CDR2 SMNVEV (reference sequence). Here the CDR3 DNA reads TGTGCCAGCAGCGAAGACAGGGGGAGTAACTATGGCTACACCTTC. The encoded protein is CASSEDRGSNYGYTF.